This entry features one TCR beta chain sequence. Its matching antigen is unknown. V was trimmed by 2 bases and J by 3 bases, leaving 7 bases between them. Germline V lookup: CDR1 SGHTS, CDR2 YDEGEE. The CDR3 is 13 residues long. Generated by immunoSEQ multiplex PCR, the TCRdb table keeps only in-frame clones and is missing some. Found here are 100,000 or so clones, around 90% of them singletons; the top ten hold approximately 12%. The data derive from a study of siplizumab effects on memory and regulatory T cells. Broader study findings: Proliferating clones, CD4+ or CD8+, lacked an assignable naive or memory phenotype in roughly 75-97% of cases.

This clonotype was sampled from a human donor in good health. V and J are TRBV5-8 and TRBJ2-3; D is unresolved. What was sequenced was non-Treg CD4+ T cells sorted from blood. CDR3 DNA sequence: TGTGCCAGCAGCTTAGTGAGTACAGATACGCAGTATTTT. Translation: CASSLVSTDTQYF.